The 3 T cell receptor beta chains reported below all come from one sample, sequenced in a study of blood T cell repertoires in COVID-19. Clones were read by immunoSEQ multiplex PCR, and TCRdb kept only the in-frame ones, dropping some. The data contain 250,000 to 400,000 clones, 70% to 90% of them seen just once; the ten biggest clones take up approximately 1.8%. The material sequenced was peripheral blood. The receptors shown here come from a woman aged 25 to 39 with COVID-19, enrolled during active disease.

The rearrangement uses TRBV11-2 and TRBJ2-2; a possible D gene is TRBD2 (5 bases). V shed 6 bases and J shed 2 bases, with 13 bases lying between them. The CDR3 is 15 amino acids. Looked up from germline, CDR1 is SGHAT and CDR2 is FQNNGV. DNA for the CDR3: TGTGCCAGCAGATCGAGCCGGGGTAACACCGGGGAGCTGTTTTTT. Protein sequence: CASRSSRGNTGELFF.

The chain recombines TRBV5-1 with TRBJ2-7; 7 nucleotides line up with TRBD2. Losses at the gene ends were 0 bases for V and 3 bases for J; bases not matched to a gene: 6. Germline lookup yields CDR1 SGHRS and CDR2 YFSETQ. The CDR3 consists of 15 residues. CDR3 region: CASSLAGGNYYEQYF. Written as DNA, the CDR3 is TGCGCCAGCAGCTTGGCCGGGGGGAACTACTACGAGCAGTACTTC. Complete variable domain (other parts from reference TRBV5-1 and TRBJ2-7): KAGVTQTPRYLIKTRGQQVTLSCSPISGHRSVSWYQQTPGQGLQFLFEYFSETQRNKGNFPGRFSGRQFSNSRSEMNVSTLELGDSALYLCASSLAGGNYYEQYFGPGTRLTVT.

The chain has TRBV24-1 and TRBJ2-3; 7 bases align to TRBD2. The V gene end was trimmed by 3 bases and the J gene end by 12 bases; junction bases not matched to a gene: 14. This CDR3 is 15 amino acids long. Germline CDR1 KGHDR, CDR2 SFDVKD. The CDR3 loop is CATSDPQSGAPPQYF. CDR3 nucleotide sequence: TGTGCCACCAGTGATCCCCAAAGCGGGGCCCCCCCCCAGTATTTT.